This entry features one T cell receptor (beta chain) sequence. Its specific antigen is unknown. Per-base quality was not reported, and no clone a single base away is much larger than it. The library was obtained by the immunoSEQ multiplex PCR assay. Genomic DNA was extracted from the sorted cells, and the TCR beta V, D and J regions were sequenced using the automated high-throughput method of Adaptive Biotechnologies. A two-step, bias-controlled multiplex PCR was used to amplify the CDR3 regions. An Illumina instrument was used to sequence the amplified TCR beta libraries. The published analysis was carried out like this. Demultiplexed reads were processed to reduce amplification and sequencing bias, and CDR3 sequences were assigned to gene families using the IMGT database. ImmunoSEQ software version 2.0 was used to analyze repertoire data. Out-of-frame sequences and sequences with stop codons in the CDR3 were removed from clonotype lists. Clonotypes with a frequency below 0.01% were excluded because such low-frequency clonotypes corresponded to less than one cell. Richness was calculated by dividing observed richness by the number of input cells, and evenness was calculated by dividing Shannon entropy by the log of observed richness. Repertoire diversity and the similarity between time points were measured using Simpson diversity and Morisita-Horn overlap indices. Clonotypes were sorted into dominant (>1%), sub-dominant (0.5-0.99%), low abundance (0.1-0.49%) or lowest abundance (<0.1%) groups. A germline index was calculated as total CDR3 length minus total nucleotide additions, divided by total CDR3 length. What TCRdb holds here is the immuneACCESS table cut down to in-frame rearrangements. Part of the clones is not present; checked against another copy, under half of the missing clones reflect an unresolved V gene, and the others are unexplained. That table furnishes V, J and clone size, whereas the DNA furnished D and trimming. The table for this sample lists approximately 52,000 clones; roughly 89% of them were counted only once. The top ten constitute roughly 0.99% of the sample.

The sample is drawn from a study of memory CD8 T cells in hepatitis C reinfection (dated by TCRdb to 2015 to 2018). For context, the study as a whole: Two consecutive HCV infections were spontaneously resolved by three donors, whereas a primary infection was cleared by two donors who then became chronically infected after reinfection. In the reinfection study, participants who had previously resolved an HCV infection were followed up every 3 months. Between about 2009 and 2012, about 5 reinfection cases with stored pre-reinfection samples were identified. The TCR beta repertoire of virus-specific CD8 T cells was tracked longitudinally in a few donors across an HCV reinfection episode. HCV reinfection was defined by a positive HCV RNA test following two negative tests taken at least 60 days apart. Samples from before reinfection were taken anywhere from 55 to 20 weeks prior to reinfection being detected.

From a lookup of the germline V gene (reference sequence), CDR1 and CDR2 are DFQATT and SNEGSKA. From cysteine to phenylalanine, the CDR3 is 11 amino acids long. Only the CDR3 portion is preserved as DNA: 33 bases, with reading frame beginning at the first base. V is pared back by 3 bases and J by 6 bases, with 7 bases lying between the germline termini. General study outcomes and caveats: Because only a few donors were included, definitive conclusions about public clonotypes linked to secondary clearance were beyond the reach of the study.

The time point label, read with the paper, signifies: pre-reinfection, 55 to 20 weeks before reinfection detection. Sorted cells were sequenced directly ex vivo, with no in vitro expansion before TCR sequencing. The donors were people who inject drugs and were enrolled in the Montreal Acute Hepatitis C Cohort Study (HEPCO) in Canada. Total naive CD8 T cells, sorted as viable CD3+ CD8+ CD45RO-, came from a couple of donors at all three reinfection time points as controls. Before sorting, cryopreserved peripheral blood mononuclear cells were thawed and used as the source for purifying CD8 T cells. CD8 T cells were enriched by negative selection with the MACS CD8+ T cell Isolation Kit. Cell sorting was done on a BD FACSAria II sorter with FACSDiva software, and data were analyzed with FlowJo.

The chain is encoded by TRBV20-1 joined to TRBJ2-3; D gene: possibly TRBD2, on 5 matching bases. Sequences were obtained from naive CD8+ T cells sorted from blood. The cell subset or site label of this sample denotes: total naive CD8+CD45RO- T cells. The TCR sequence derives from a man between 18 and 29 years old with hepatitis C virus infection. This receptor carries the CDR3 CSASGGDTQYF. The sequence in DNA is TGCAGTGCTAGTGGCGGGGATACGCAGTATTTT.